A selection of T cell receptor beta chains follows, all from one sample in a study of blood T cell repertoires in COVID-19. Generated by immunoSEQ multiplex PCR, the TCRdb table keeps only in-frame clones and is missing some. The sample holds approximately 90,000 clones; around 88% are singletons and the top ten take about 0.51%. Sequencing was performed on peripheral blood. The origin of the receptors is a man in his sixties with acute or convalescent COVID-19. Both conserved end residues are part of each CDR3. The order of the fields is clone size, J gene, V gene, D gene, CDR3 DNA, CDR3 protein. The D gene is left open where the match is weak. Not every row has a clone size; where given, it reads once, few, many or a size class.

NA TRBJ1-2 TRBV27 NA TGTGCCAGCAGCCCTGACAGGACTAACTATGGCTACACCTTC CASSPDRTNYGYTF
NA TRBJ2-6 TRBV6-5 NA TGTGCCAGCAGTTACAACAGAGCTGGGGCCAACGTCCTGACTTTC CASSYNRAGANVLTF
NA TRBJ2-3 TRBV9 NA TGTGCCAGCAGCCCGAGGGGACTCACAGATACGCAGTATTTT CASSPRGLTDTQYF
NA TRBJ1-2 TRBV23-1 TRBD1 TGCGCCAGCAGTCAAGGACTGGGACAGGGACAGTTTTTTTCGTTGGGCTACACCTTC CASSQGLGQGQFFSLGYTF
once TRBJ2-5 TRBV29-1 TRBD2 TGCAGCGTCGTCCGCGGGGGTTCCCGAGAGACCCAGTACTTC CSVVRGGSRETQYF
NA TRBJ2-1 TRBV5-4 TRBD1 TGTGCCAGCAGCTTGGGGGCCGGGACAGGGGGTGATGAGCAGTTCTTC CASSLGAGTGGDEQFF
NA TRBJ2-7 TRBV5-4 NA TGTGCCAGCAGCTTCCTTTCCTACGAGCAGTACTTC CASSFLSYEQYF
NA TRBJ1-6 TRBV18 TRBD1 TGTGCCAGCTCCCGCGGACAGGGACAATCACCCCTCCACTTT CASSRGQGQSPLHF
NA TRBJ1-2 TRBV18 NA TGTGCCAGCTCACCATCGGGATCCTATGGCTACACCTTC CASSPSGSYGYTF
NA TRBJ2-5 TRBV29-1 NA TGCAGCGTTGACGACCGATTTTCGGGAGAGACCCAGTACTTC CSVDDRFSGETQYF
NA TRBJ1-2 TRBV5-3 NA TGTGCCAGAAACAGAAAAGTGACAGACCCCTATGGCTACACCTTC CARNRKVTDPYGYTF
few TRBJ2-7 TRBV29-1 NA TGCAGCGTTGAGATTGTTAGCAACGAGCAGTACTTC CSVEIVSNEQYF
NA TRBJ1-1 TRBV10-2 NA TGCGCCAGCAGTGGCCAGGGCACTGAAGCTTTCTTT CASSGQGTEAFF
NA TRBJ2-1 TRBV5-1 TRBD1 TGCGCCAGCAGCTTGGCAGGGACAGGGTCTTACAATGAGCAGTTCTTC CASSLAGTGSYNEQFF
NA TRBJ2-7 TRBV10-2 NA TGCGCCAGCAGTGACCAGGGTCACTCCTACGAGCAGTACTTC CASSDQGHSYEQYF
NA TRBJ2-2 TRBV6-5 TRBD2 TGTGGCTTTAGCGGGAGGGCCGGGACCGGGGAGCTGTTTTTT CGFSGRAGTGELFF
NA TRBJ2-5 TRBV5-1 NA TGCGCCAGCAGCTTGGACTCCCAAGAGACCCAGTACTTC CASSLDSQETQYF
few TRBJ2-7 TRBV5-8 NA TGTGCCAGCAGCCTAACCTACGAGCAGTACTTC CASSLTYEQYF
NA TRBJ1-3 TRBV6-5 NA TGTGCCAGCCTAAGCGGGGCGGCTGGAAACACCATATATTTT CASLSGAAGNTIYF
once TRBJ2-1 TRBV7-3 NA TGTGCCAGCAGCCCTACCCCCAATTACAATGAGCAGTTCTTC CASSPTPNYNEQFF
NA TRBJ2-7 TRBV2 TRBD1 TGTGCCAGCAGTGCGGACAGGGGACTGGACGAGCAGTACTTC CASSADRGLDEQYF
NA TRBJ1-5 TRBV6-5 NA TGTGCCAGCAGGGGAAGGCAGGGGAGTTTTCAGCCCCAGCATTTT CASRGRQGSFQPQHF
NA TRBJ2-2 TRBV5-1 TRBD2 TGCGCCAGCAGCTTGGACCTCCGGGGGGGCACCGGGGAGCTGTTTTTT CASSLDLRGGTGELFF
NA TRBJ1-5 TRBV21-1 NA TGTGCCAGCCCCAGGGGTAATCAGCCCCAGCATTTT CASPRGNQPQHF
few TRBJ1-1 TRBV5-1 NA TGCGCCAGCAGCTTGGGAGGTACCACTGAAGCTTTCTTT CASSLGGTTEAFF
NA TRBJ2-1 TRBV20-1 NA TGCAGTGCTAGTGGCGGGCGCGATGAGCAGTTCTTC CSASGGRDEQFF
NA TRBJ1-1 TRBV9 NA TGTGCCAGCAGCGTGGCAGGGTCCATGAACACTGAAGCTTTCTTT CASSVAGSMNTEAFF
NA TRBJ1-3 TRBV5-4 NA TGTGCCAGCAGCCCGGACAGATCCGGAAACACCATATATTTT CASSPDRSGNTIYF
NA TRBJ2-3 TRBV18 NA TGTGCCAGCTCACCACCGAGGGGTGGGACTTCGGGGACAGATACGCAGTATTTT CASSPPRGGTSGTDTQYF
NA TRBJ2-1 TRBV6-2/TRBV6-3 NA TGTGCCAGCAGTTACCTCGGGGGCTACAATGAGCAGTTCTTC CASSYLGGYNEQFF
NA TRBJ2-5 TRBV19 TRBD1 TGTGCCAGTAAGGGGACAGGGGAAGAGACCCAGTACTTC CASKGTGEETQYF
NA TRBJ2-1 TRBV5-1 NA TGCGCCAGCAGCGCTGCGATTGGTAACTCCTACAATGAGCAGTTCTTC CASSAAIGNSYNEQFF
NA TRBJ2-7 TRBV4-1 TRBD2 TGCGCCAGCAGCCAAGATCCTCCGGGAGGGGCGGACGAGCAGTACTTC CASSQDPPGGADEQYF
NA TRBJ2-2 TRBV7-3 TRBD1 TGTGCCAGCAGCTCGGGACAGGGGGCGCTGGGCACCGGGGAGCTGTTTTTT CASSSGQGALGTGELFF
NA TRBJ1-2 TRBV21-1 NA TGTGCCAGCAGCCAGGGGAGGGGGTATGGCTATGGCTACACCTTC CASSQGRGYGYGYTF
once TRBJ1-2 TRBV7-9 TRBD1 TGTGCCAGCAGCCCCCTCTCAATGGGACAGACGAACTATGGCTACACCTTC CASSPLSMGQTNYGYTF
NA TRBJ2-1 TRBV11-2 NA TGTGCCAGCAGCTTGGCGGGAACTTACAATGAGCAGTTCTTC CASSLAGTYNEQFF
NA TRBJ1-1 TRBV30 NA TGTGCCTGGAGTACGGTTAACACTGAAGCTTTCTTT CAWSTVNTEAFF
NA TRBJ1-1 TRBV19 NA TGTGCCAGTAGTAGAACCGGGACATTGAACACTGAAGCTTTCTTT CASSRTGTLNTEAFF
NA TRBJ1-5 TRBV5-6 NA TGTGCCAGCAGCCCCGGTCGCAATCAGCCCCAGCATTTT CASSPGRNQPQHF
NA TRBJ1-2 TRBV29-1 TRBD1 TGCAGCGTTCGAGGTGACAGGGGGAACTATGGCTACACCTTC CSVRGDRGNYGYTF
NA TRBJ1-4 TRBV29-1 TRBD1 TGCAGCGTTGAAGTCAGGGGGCGAGAAAAACTGTTTTTT CSVEVRGREKLFF
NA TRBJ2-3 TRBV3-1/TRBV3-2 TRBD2 TGTGCCAGCAGCCGTGAGTGGGTCGGGACTAGCGGGCGACACCGTTCGGATACGCAGTATTTT CASSREWVGTSGRHRSDTQYF
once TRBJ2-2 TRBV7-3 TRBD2 TGTGCCAGCAGCCAGACCCTAGCGGGGGCGACCACCGGGGAGCTGTTTTTT CASSQTLAGATTGELFF
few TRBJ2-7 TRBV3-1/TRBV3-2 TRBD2 TGTGCCAGCAGCCAAGATCATAATAGCGGGGGGGACTTCTCCTACGAGCAGTACTTC CASSQDHNSGGDFSYEQYF
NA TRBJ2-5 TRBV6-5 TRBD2 TGTGCCAGCAGGACTAGCGGGAAGGAGACCCAGTACTTC CASRTSGKETQYF
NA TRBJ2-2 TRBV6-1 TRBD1 TGTGCCAGCAGTGATTTTATCAGGGGGCTCAACACCGGGGAGCTGTTTTTT CASSDFIRGLNTGELFF
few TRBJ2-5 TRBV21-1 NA TGTGCCAGCAGCCTCGGGAGGCAAGAGACCCAGTACTTC CASSLGRQETQYF
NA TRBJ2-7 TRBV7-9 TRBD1 TGTGCCAGCAGCTTACAGGGGGCTGGCGAGCAGTACTTC CASSLQGAGEQYF
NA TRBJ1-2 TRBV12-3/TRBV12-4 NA TGTGCCAGCACTTTTCGGGGGTTTGGCTACACCTTC CASTFRGFGYTF
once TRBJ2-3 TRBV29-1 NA TGCAGCGTTGAAGATTCCCTAGATACGCAGTATTTT CSVEDSLDTQYF
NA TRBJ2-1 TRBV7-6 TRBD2 TGTGCCAGCAGCTTAGGGCTAGCGGGGGGGCCAAGGCGGTCTGAGCAGTTCTTC CASSLGLAGGPRRSEQFF
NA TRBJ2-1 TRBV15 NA TGTGCCACCAGCAGAGAGACAGAGCAGTTCTTC CATSRETEQFF